The 11 T cell receptor beta chains below were found in one sample sequenced in a study of preoperative IRX-2 immunotherapy in early breast cancer. Treatment in this sample: preoperative locoregional IRX-2 cytokine immunotherapy. TCRdb's copy holds only in-frame clones and misses some; the assay was immunoSEQ multiplex PCR. The sample yields about 27,000 clones, around 75% seen once. Sample: lymph node tissue, taken before IRX-2 immunotherapy. The receptor set was obtained from a human donor with breast cancer.

The chain links TRBV30 to TRBJ2-5; 7 bases fit TRBD2. This CDR3 region has 13 residues. CDR1 is GTSNPN and CDR2 is SVGIG in the germline V gene (reference sequence). V trimming: 4 bases; J trimming: 2 bases; junction bases outside the gene matches: 4. This CDR3 reads CAWNQRGQETQYF. In DNA form, the CDR3 reads TGTGCCTGGAACCAGCGGGGACAAGAGACCCAGTACTTC.

The chain joins TRBV29-1 to TRBJ2-7, with 8 bases matching TRBD1. Germline V lookup: CDR1 SQVTM, CDR2 ANQGSEA. Trimming removed 7 bases from V and 2 bases from J; junction bases left unmatched: 10. The CDR3 covers 14 residues. CDR3 protein: CSAIVRDRTYEQYF. Written as DNA, the CDR3 is TGCAGCGCCATCGTCCGGGACAGGACCTACGAGCAGTACTTC.

The chain has TRBV28 and TRBJ1-1, with 7 bases matching TRBD1. The CDR3 is 15 amino acids. V gave up 7 bases and J gave up 7 bases; unmatched junction bases: 15. Germline CDR1 and CDR2: MDHEN and SYDVKM. CDR3 sequence (DNA): TGTGCCAGCAAAGTCACAGGGGCTTGGACAGGTGAAGCTTTCTTT. Translated, it gives CASKVTGAWTGEAFF. The full variable domain, rest sourced from reference TRBV28 and TRBJ1-1, is DVKVTQSSRYLVKRTGEKVFLECVQDMDHENMFWYRQDPGLGLRLIYFSYDVKMKEKGDIPEGYSVSREKKERFSLILESASTNQTSMYLCASKVTGAWTGEAFFGQGTRLTVV.

The sample holds one count of this clone. The genes are TRBV11-3 and TRBJ1-5, with D unresolved. The CDR3 runs 15 residues. Trimming took off 4 bases at V and 5 bases at J, with 15 bases between the two ends. The germline gives CDR1 SGHNT, CDR2 YENEEA. The CDR3: CASSYRVGPDQPQHF. CDR3 bases: TGTGCCAGCAGCTATCGGGTAGGGCCGGATCAGCCCCAGCATTTT.

The genes are TRBV5-1 and TRBJ2-1; 12 positions match TRBD1. The germline V gene encodes CDR1 SGHRS and CDR2 YFSETQ. The CDR3 consists of 16 residues. J lost 6 bases, V lost 4 bases, and 8 bases had no gene match. In DNA, the CDR3 is TGCGCCAGCAGCCTCCCGGGACAGGGGGCTTTCAATGAGCAGTTCTTC. This translates into CASSLPGQGAFNEQFF.

This chain's CDR3 is CASSFRGQGVDTQYF. CDR3 nucleotides: TGTGCCAGCAGTTTCCGGGGGCAGGGGGTAGATACGCAGTATTTT. The rearrangement links TRBV28 to TRBJ2-3, with a weak D call TRBD1 (7 bases). Trimming removed 3 bases at V and 5 bases at J, with 15 bases between. The V gene's germline CDR1 is MDHEN and CDR2 SYDVKM. CDR3 length equals 15 residues.

The rearrangement joins TRBV19 to TRBJ1-2; possible D gene TRBD1, 5 bases. This CDR3 has 15 amino acids. Trimming stripped 7 bases from V and 5 bases from J, with 20 bases between. Per germline, CDR1 LNHDA and CDR2 SQIVND (reference sequence). This chain's CDR3 is CASTPGRASFYGYTF. The CDR3 region has the DNA TGTGCCAGTACCCCAGGGCGGGCCAGCTTTTATGGCTACACCTTC.

The chain couples TRBV14 to TRBJ2-2, with 15 nucleotides matching TRBD2. V was pared by 2 bases and J by 1 base, with 11 bases of the junction left unmatched. The CDR3 loop spans 21 amino acids. Per germline, CDR1 SGHDN and CDR2 FVKESK. The CDR3 spells CASSQRTPGLAGGMNTGELFF. CDR3 sequence (DNA): TGTGCCAGCAGCCAACGAACCCCGGGACTAGCGGGGGGCATGAACACCGGGGAGCTGTTTTTT.

The V call is TRBV28, the J call TRBJ1-4; perhaps TRBD1 as D (6 bases). The CDR3 spans 15 residues. The V end lost 3 bases, the J end lost 8 bases, and 16 bases lay between the germline ends. Germline V gene sequence: CDR1 MDHEN, CDR2 SYDVKM. CDR3: CASSFPGGLGEKLFF. The DNA of the CDR3 is TGTGCCAGCAGTTTTCCCGGGGGGCTTGGGGAAAAACTGTTTTTT.

About this clone itself: Sequence at one end of the junction differs from germline and may be a read error. The chain recombines TRBV7-1 with TRBJ1-5; tentatively, D is TRBD1 (6 bases). TRBV7-1 is an ORF, and what it does is uncertain. The CDR3 sequence is 16 residues long. CDR3 sequence (DNA): TGTGCTAGCAGCTTAGGGATAGGACAGAATAATCAGCCCCAGCATTTT. Translating it yields CASSLGIGQNNQPQHF.

This clone was seen more than once but under ten times. The V and J genes are TRBV19 and TRBJ1-4; TRBD1 agrees at 10 bases. With V trimmed by 5 bases and J by 7 bases, 13 bases remained unmatched. The CDR3 spans 17 residues. Germline lookup yields CDR1 LNHDA and CDR2 SQIVND (reference sequence). CDR3 sequence reads: CASSSVHRQGAGEKLFF. As DNA, the CDR3 is TGTGCCAGTAGTTCCGTCCACCGACAGGGGGCAGGTGAAAAACTGTTTTTT.